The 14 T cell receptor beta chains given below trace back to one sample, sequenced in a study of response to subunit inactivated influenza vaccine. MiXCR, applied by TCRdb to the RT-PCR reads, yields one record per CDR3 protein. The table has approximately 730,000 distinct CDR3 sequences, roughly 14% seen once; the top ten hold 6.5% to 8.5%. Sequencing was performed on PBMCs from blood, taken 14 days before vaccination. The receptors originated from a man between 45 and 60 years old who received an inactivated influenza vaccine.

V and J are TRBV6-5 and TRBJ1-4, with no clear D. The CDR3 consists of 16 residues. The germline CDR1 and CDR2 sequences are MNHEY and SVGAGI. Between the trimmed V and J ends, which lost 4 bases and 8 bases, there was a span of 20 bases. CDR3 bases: TGTGCCAGCAGTTCGACTCTAGACGGACTTAGAGAAAAACTGTTTTTT. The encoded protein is CASSSTLDGLREKLFF.

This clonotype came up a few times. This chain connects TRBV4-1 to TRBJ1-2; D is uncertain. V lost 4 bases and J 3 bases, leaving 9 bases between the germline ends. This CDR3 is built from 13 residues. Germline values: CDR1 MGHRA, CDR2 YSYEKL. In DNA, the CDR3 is TGCGCCAGCAGCCGGCCAGCAGACTATGGCTACACCTTC. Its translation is CASSRPADYGYTF.

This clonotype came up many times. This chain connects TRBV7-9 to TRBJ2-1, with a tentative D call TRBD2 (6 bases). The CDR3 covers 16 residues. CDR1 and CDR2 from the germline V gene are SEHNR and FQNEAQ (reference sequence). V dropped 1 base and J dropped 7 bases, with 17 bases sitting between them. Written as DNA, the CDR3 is TGTGCCAGCAGCTTAGATTACAGGCGACGGGGGAATGAGCAGTTCTTC. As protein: CASSLDYRRRGNEQFF. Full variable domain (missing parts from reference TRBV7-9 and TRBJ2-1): DTGVSQNPRHKITKRGQNVTFRCDPISEHNRLYWYRQTLGQGPEFLTYFQNEAQLEKSRLLSDRFSAERPKGSFSTLEIQRTEQGDSAMYLCASSLDYRRRGNEQFFGPGTRLTVL.

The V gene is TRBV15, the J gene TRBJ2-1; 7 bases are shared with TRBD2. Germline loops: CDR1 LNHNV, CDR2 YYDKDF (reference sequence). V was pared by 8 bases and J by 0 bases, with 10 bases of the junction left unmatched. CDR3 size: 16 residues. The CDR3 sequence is CATAPLGGSSYNEQFF. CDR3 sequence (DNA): TGTGCCACCGCCCCCTTGGGCGGGAGCTCCTACAATGAGCAGTTCTTC.

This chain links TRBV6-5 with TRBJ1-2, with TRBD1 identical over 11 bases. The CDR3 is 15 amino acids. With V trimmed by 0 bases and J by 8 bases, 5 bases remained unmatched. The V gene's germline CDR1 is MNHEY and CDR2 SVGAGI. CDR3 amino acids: CASSYSRTGGGGYTF. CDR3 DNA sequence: TGTGCCAGCAGTTACTCGAGGACAGGGGGCGGCGGCTACACCTTC.

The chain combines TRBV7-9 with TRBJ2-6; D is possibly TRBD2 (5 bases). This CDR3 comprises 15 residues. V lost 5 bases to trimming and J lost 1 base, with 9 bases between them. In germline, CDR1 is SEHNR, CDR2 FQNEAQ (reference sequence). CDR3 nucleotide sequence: TGTGCCAGCAGCGTAAGGAGGTCTGGGGCCAACGTCCTGACTTTC. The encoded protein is CASSVRRSGANVLTF.

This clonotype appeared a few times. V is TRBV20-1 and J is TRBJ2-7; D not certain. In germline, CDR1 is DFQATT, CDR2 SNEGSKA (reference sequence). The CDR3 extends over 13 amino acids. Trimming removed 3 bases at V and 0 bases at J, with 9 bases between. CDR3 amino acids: CSASARHSYEQYF. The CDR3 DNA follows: TGCAGTGCTAGTGCCCGGCACTCCTACGAGCAGTACTTC.

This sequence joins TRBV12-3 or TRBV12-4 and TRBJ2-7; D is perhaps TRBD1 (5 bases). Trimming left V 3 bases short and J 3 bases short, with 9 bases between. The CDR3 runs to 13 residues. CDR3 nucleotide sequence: TGTGCCAGCAGTTTCAACAGGAACTACGAGCAGTACTTC. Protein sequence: CASSFNRNYEQYF.

The CDR3 bases are TGTGCCAGCAGCTACAGGGGAGGGGGTGAGCAGTTCTTC. Translated: CASSYRGGGEQFF. V and J are TRBV7-3 and TRBJ2-1, with D perhaps matching TRBD1 or TRBD2 (7 bases each). The germline V gene has CDR1 SGHTA and CDR2 FQGTGA. This CDR3 contains 13 residues. The V and J ends lost 4 bases and 9 bases respectively, with 13 bases between them.

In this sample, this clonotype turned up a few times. The CDR3 reads CAISSAGGGTDTQYF. The CDR3, as DNA: TGTGCCATCAGCTCAGCGGGGGGGGGCACAGATACGCAGTATTTT. This chain links TRBV10-3 with TRBJ2-3, with TRBD2 matching 10 bases. The junction had 4 bases not matched to a gene; V was cut back by 6 bases and J by 1 base. CDR3 length: 15 amino acids. Germline values: CDR1 ENHRY, CDR2 SYGVKD.

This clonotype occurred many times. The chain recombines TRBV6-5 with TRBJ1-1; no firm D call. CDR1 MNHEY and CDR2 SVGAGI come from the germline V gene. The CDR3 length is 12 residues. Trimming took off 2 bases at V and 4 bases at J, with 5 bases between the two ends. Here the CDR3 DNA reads TGTGCCAGCAGTTACGGTTCCACTGAAGCTTTCTTT. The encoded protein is CASSYGSTEAFF.

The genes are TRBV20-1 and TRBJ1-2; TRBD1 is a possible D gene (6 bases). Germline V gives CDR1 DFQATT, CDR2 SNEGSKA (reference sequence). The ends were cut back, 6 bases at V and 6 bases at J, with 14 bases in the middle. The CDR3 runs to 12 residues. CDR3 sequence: CSAPWGANGYTF. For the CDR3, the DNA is TGCAGTGCCCCGTGGGGGGCGAATGGCTACACCTTC.

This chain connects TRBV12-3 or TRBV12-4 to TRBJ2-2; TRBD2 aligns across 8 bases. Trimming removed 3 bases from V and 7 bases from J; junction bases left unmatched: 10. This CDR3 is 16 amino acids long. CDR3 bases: TGTGCCAGCAGTTTTTCTCCCGGGGGGGCCTTCGGGGAGCTGTTTTTT. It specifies CASSFSPGGAFGELFF.

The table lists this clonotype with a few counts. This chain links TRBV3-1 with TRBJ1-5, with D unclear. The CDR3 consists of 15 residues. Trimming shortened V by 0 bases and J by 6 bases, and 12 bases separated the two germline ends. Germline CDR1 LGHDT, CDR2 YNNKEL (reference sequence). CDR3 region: CASSQDGVASQPQHF. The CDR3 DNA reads TGTGCCAGCAGCCAAGACGGGGTGGCAAGTCAGCCCCAGCATTTT. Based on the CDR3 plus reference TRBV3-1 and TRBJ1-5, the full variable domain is DTAVSQTPKYLVTQMGNDKSIKCEQNLGHDTMYWYKQDSKKFLKIMFSYNNKELIINETVPNRFSPKSPDKAHLNLHINSLELGDSAVYFCASSQDGVASQPQHFGDGTRLSIL.